This T cell receptor (beta chain) stems from a study of blood T cell repertoires in COVID-19 (dated by TCRdb to about 2020). Regarding the complete study: Collaborator samples came from the United States, Italy and Spain and covered acute and convalescent phases of COVID-19. The material from the prospective study consisted of cDNA or gDNA derived from T cells, B-cell-depleted T cells, or PBMCs. Subjects who had been exposed to COVID-19, were actively infected with it, or had recovered from it provided the deeply sampled blood TCRbeta repertoires that made up the dataset. The repertoires were released in a freely available public database meant as a resource for research on the immune response to SARS-CoV-2. The samples were drawn from two sources: the first 160 participants of the ongoing ImmuneRACE study, and 1,000 to 1,500 subjects contributed by 6 global collaborators. Nearly every sample came with metadata listing a de-identified subject ID, COVID-19 status, age in years and sex. Where available, HLA class I and class II types were obtained from metadata supplied by the sample provider rather than from assay-based typing. The paper's findings and limits, for the study overall: Clinical and demographic metadata were provided uncurated, with the amount varying by source and participant.

TCRbeta CDR3 regions were amplified from genomic DNA using the immunoSEQ Assay, a bias-controlled multiplex PCR. The study's processing was this. The number of nucleated cells in each sample was estimated from the amplification of reference gene primers within the assay. To quantify the absolute abundance of each unique TCRbeta CDR3 rearrangement, sequence reads were collapsed and filtered. For each sample, productive Simpson clonality was calculated as the square root of Simpson's diversity index over productive rearrangements. TCRdb mirrors the immuneACCESS table, restricted to in-frame sequences. Some clones are absent from its copies; in checked studies, under half trace to an unresolved V gene, and the reason for the others is unknown. V and J calls and clone size come straight from that table; D and trimming were deduced from the DNA. The sample table lists roughly 230,000 clones, roughly 86% of them with a count of one. The ten largest clones add up to roughly 4% of the sample.

The germline V gene (reference sequence) gives CDR1 as LGHDT and CDR2 as YNNKEL. V is cut by 3 bases and J by 7 bases, and the space between the germline ends is 15 bases. From its cysteine to its phenylalanine, the CDR3 spans 14 amino acids. Of the read, only the CDR3 DNA is kept; its 42 bases are in frame from base 1. Enrolling through a virtual design, the prospective study's participants ranged in age from roughly 18 to 100 years and lived across 24 United States geographic areas. In the prospective study, cohorts were assigned on the basis of participant-reported clinical history obtained from a screening survey and a study questionnaire. Mobile phlebotomists in the prospective study collected whole blood, serum and a nasopharyngeal or oropharyngeal swab from every participant. Prospective study participants could optionally give additional blood draws and questionnaires over a roughly 2-month period. Before DNA extraction, blood samples from the prospective study were shipped at room temperature or frozen.

A remark on this clone: The clone's antigen remains unknown. Base quality data are lacking; no much larger clone is found one base away.

The chain uses TRBV3-1 (or the pseudogene TRBV3-2) and TRBJ1-2, and possibly TRBD1, on 6 matching bases. The receptor was derived from a woman aged 30 to 39 with acute COVID-19. The sequenced material came from PBMCs or T cells enriched from blood (not recorded which). The nucleotide sequence is given as TGTGCCAGCAGCCACGAGACAGGAAGAAGTGGCTACACCTTC. This codes for CASSHETGRSGYTF.